This record covers a single T cell receptor beta chain. Assay used: immunoSEQ multiplex PCR; TCRdb lists only in-frame clones, some missing. The repertoire holds under 300,000 clones, with 75% to 95% as singletons. The sample originates from a study of blood T cell repertoires in COVID-19. Recruitment covered under 25 US areas and drew participants whose ages spanned 18 to 89 years. Germline CDR1 reads SGHDN; CDR2 reads FVKESK. This CDR3 is 15 amino acids long. Trimming removed 4 bases from V and 8 bases from J, with 20 bases in between. Sequencing was done on a sample of PBMCs or T cells enriched from blood (not recorded which). J is TRBJ1-2 and V is TRBV14; no reliable D call. The source is a woman between 18 and 30 years old who had recovered from COVID-19. CDR3 amino acids: CASSLLPDKVEGYTF. The CDR3 nucleotides are TGTGCCAGCAGCCTACTCCCGGATAAGGTGGAGGGCTACACCTTC.